This entry lists 19 T cell receptor beta chains sequenced from one sample in a study of shared clonotypes between healthy human individuals. Libraries were prepared by immunoSEQ multiplex PCR; TCRdb keeps only in-frame clonotypes and omits some of them. Found here are 1,500,000 or so clones, 98% of them singletons; the top ten hold approximately 0.4%. Specimen: naive CD4+ T cells sorted from blood. Specified subset: CD45RA+ positively selected. The receptors stem from a man aged 25-45 years in good health.

Concerning this clone: The sample carries other DNA sequences with the same CDR3. The chain recombines TRBV10-3 with TRBJ2-1; D is possibly TRBD1 or TRBD2 (5 bases each). Trimming left V 3 bases short and J 5 bases short, with 8 bases between. CDR1 ENHRY and CDR2 SYGVKD come from the germline V gene. The CDR3 sequence is 13 residues long. This chain's CDR3 is CAISDRGDNEQFF. CDR3 coding DNA: TGTGCCATCAGTGATAGAGGGGACAATGAGCAGTTCTTC.

The rearrangement joins TRBV30 to TRBJ2-1, with TRBD2 matching over 14 bases. This CDR3 has 18 residues. J lost 0 bases, V lost 1 base, and 5 bases had no gene match. The germline gives CDR1 GTSNPN, CDR2 SVGIG (reference sequence). The CDR3 here is CAWSGLAGGLPSYNEQFF. CDR3 DNA sequence: TGTGCCTGGAGTGGACTAGCGGGAGGGCTCCCCTCCTACAATGAGCAGTTCTTC.

The chain carries TRBV5-4 and TRBJ2-5; no firm D call. V dropped 0 bases and J dropped 0 bases, with 6 bases sitting between them. The CDR3 consists of 14 residues. From germline, CDR1 is SGHNT and CDR2 YYREEE (reference sequence). The CDR3 DNA follows: TGTGCCAGCAGCTTGGCCACCAACCAAGAGACCCAGTACTTC. This encodes CASSLATNQETQYF. The full variable domain, its missing parts supplied by reference TRBV5-4 and TRBJ2-5, is ETGVTQSPTHLIKTRGQQVTLRCSSQSGHNTVSWYQQALGQGPQFIFQYYREEENGRGNFPPRFSGLQFPNYSSELNVNALELDDSALYLCASSLATNQETQYFGPGTRLLVL.

The chain combines TRBV28 with TRBJ2-7, with a possible D match to TRBD2 (6 bases). Germline values: CDR1 MDHEN, CDR2 SYDVKM. The V gene lost 3 bases and the J gene lost 9 bases, with 18 bases spanning the gap. This CDR3 has 14 amino acids. The CDR3 DNA is TGTGCCAGCAGTTTGGGGGGTAATACAGGCCCGCAGTACTTC. Translated, it gives CASSLGGNTGPQYF.

The V call is TRBV7-9, the J call TRBJ2-5; the D gene is possibly TRBD2 (6 bases). CDR1 is SEHNR, CDR2 FQNEAQ, per germline (reference sequence). Trimming removed 5 bases at V and 0 bases at J, with 19 bases between. The CDR3 runs to 17 residues. The CDR3 DNA is TGTGCCAGCAGCCCATCTTTGGGGGAGGCGTACCAAGAGACCCAGTACTTC. Protein product: CASSPSLGEAYQETQYF. The full variable domain, completed using reference TRBV7-9 and TRBJ2-5, is DTGVSQNPRHKITKRGQNVTFRCDPISEHNRLYWYRQTLGQGPEFLTYFQNEAQLEKSRLLSDRFSAERPKGSFSTLEIQRTEQGDSAMYLCASSPSLGEAYQETQYFGPGTRLLVL.

The chain links TRBV7-2 to TRBJ1-5; D is undetermined. This CDR3 spans 13 amino acids. Trimming removed 3 bases at V and 4 bases at J, with 7 bases between. Germline V gene data show CDR1 as SGHTA and CDR2 as FQGNSA. CDR3 in amino acids: CASSLKRNQPQHF. CDR3 sequence (DNA): TGTGCCAGCAGCTTGAAACGGAATCAGCCCCAGCATTTT.

The chain couples TRBV5-1 to TRBJ1-1; 8 bases agree with TRBD1. CDR3 length: 15 amino acids. Germline trimming cut 4 bases from V and 5 bases from J; bases unmatched to any gene: 10. Germline CDR1 reads SGHRS; CDR2 reads YFSETQ. The CDR3 nucleotides read TGCGCCAGCAGCCCAAGGACAGGGATGGGGACTGAAGCTTTCTTT. This codes for CASSPRTGMGTEAFF.

The gene calls are TRBV19 and TRBJ1-5; D is undetermined. The germline CDR1 and CDR2 sequences are LNHDA and SQIVND (reference sequence). V was clipped by 0 bases and J by 6 bases, with 3 bases between them. The CDR3 length is 12 residues. The CDR3 region has the DNA TGTGCCAGTAGTATAGAGGGTCAGCCCCAGCATTTT. It translates to CASSIEGQPQHF.

The chain joins TRBV4-1 to TRBJ2-4, with a weak D call TRBD2 (5 bases). The germline gives CDR1 MGHRA, CDR2 YSYEKL. V lost 0 bases and J 7 bases, leaving 13 bases between the germline ends. There are 15 residues in the CDR3. The CDR3 is CASSQEDSTSNIQYF. The CDR3 DNA follows: TGCGCCAGCAGCCAAGAGGACTCCACGTCGAACATTCAGTACTTC.

The chain couples TRBV13 to TRBJ2-2, with unresolved D. V lost 2 bases to trimming and J lost 4 bases, with 14 bases between them. The CDR3 runs 16 residues. The germline V gene encodes CDR1 PRHDT and CDR2 FYEKMQ (reference sequence). The CDR3 protein is CASSLRAATSTGELFF. The DNA for the CDR3 is TGTGCCAGCAGCTTACGTGCAGCCACCTCCACCGGGGAGCTGTTTTTT.

The chain couples TRBV11-2 to TRBJ1-4; weak D call: TRBD1 (6 bases). The CDR3 covers 15 residues. CDR1 is SGHAT, CDR2 FQNNGV, per germline. Trimming left V 3 bases short and J 6 bases short, with 14 bases between. CDR3 sequence: CASSFGTNRDEKLFF. The CDR3 coding sequence is TGTGCCAGCAGCTTCGGGACAAACAGGGATGAAAAACTGTTTTTT.

As regards this clone: The sample has other DNA sequences that encode this CDR3 too. The chain recombines TRBV5-4 with TRBJ2-5; TRBD2 aligns across 9 bases. Germline trimming cut 0 bases from V and 1 base from J; bases unmatched to any gene: 1. CDR1 and CDR2 (germline): SGHNT, YYREEE (reference sequence). The CDR3 runs 15 residues. This CDR3 reads CASSLGTSAQETQYF. The CDR3 nucleotides are TGTGCCAGCAGCTTGGGGACTAGCGCCCAAGAGACCCAGTACTTC.

The V and J genes are TRBV5-1 and TRBJ1-1; 7 bases are shared with TRBD1. The V gene's germline CDR1 is SGHRS and CDR2 YFSETQ. CDR3 length equals 14 residues. The J segment lost 3 bases and the V segment lost 7 bases, leaving 9 bases of the junction unmatched. The CDR3 DNA reads as TGCGCCAGCGGGTTACAGGGGACTCACACTGAAGCTTTCTTT. It translates to CASGLQGTHTEAFF.

The J gene is TRBJ2-3, the V gene TRBV7-6, with 15 nucleotides matching TRBD2. The CDR3 totals 17 residues. V shed 4 bases and J 6 bases; nucleotides not matched to a gene: 8. Germline loops: CDR1 SGHVS, CDR2 FNYEAQ. DNA for the CDR3: TGTGCCAGCAGCTATCTACCCGGGACTAGCGGGAGGGATACGCAGTATTTT. Protein product: CASSYLPGTSGRDTQYF.

V gene TRBV5-1 combines with J gene TRBJ2-7; 7 bases are shared with TRBD2. Germline CDR1 SGHRS, CDR2 YFSETQ. V was pared by 0 bases and J by 3 bases, with 6 bases of the junction left unmatched. The CDR3 is 15 amino acids. The CDR3: CASSLGTSQLYEQYF. The CDR3 nucleotides read TGCGCCAGCAGCTTGGGGACTAGTCAGCTCTACGAGCAGTACTTC.

The chain is built from TRBV6-5 and TRBJ2-5; 8 nucleotides match TRBD1. This CDR3 has 15 residues. Germline V gene lookup returns CDR1 MNHEY and CDR2 SVGAGI. J lost 5 bases, V lost 2 bases, and 7 bases had no gene match. The CDR3 loop is CASSYHRGLGETQYF. CDR3 in DNA: TGTGCCAGCAGTTACCACAGGGGGTTGGGGGAGACCCAGTACTTC.

The rearrangement joins TRBV10-3 to TRBJ2-2, with 10 bases that match TRBD1. Germline V lookup: CDR1 ENHRY, CDR2 SYGVKD. The CDR3 runs to 12 residues. V was clipped by 10 bases and J by 8 bases; unmatched bases: 4. The CDR3 sequence: CASRQGAGELFF. Here the CDR3 DNA reads TGTGCCAGCAGACAGGGGGCGGGGGAGCTGTTTTTT.

This rearrangement joins TRBV5-4 to TRBJ2-5; tentative D call: TRBD2 (6 bases). There are 15 residues in the CDR3. The germline V and J ends were trimmed by 2 bases and 3 bases, with 14 bases remaining between them. CDR1 is SGHNT and CDR2 is YYREEE in the germline V gene (reference sequence). CDR3: CASSLAGTLKETQYF. CDR3 bases: TGTGCCAGCAGCTTAGCCGGGACTCTAAAAGAGACCCAGTACTTC.

V gene TRBV18 combines with J gene TRBJ2-4, with D uncertain. This CDR3 region has 13 residues. Trimming removed 8 bases from V and 6 bases from J, with 14 bases in between. Germline V lookup: CDR1 KGHSH, CDR2 LQKENI. The chain's CDR3 is CASHPGDSNIQYF. The CDR3 DNA is TGTGCCAGCCACCCGGGCGACTCAAACATTCAGTACTTC.